This TCR beta chain was sequenced in a study of T cell clonality in common variable immunodeficiency. TCRdb keeps only in-frame clones here, not all; method: immunoSEQ multiplex PCR. The sample includes some 10,000 clones, none of them occurring once. Aged 9 to 64 years, CVID subjects averaged about 40 years old. Study findings and constraints: In common variable immunodeficiency, TCR beta chains reportedly carried fewer deletions and N-nucleotide insertions.

This CDR3 spans 18 amino acids. The V gene's germline CDR1 is SGHTA and CDR2 FQGTGA. Germline trimming cut 5 bases from V and 0 bases from J; bases unmatched to any gene: 10. About this clone itself: Antigen specificity is unknown. The read terminates 3 residues before the CDR3 end, so the remaining end is supplied by the germline J gene.

The sample comprised peripheral blood mononuclear cells. This TCR came from a human donor with common variable immunodeficiency. The V gene is TRBV7-3, the J gene TRBJ2-1; 10 positions match TRBD2. Incomplete CDR3 DNA: TGTGCCAGCAGCCCAAGGACTAGCGGAAGGAGCTCCTACAATGAG. Translating it yields CASSPRTSGRSSYNE. The CDR3 in full is CASSPRTSGRSSYNEQFF.